A selection of T cell receptor beta chains follows, all from one sample in a study of T cells in localized non-small cell lung cancer. Assay used: immunoSEQ multiplex PCR; TCRdb lists only in-frame clones, some missing. This sample has nearly 25,000 clones, with more than 85% found just once. The sample here was peripheral blood, taken before any cancer treatment. The receptors stem from a woman aged 40 to 75 with stage I lung adenocarcinoma. Both conserved end residues are part of each CDR3. The order of the fields is J gene, clone size, V gene, D gene, CDR3 protein, CDR3 DNA. A D gene is named only where the DNA matches it firmly. Clone size appears in some rows only: once, few, many, or a class for an expanded clone.

>TRBJ2-7|NA|TRBV5-1|NA
CASSLEGGTGGKQYF
TGCGCCAGCAGCTTGGAAGGTGGGACGGGTGGGAAGCAGTACTTC
>TRBJ1-1|NA|TRBV7-9|NA
CASSLTGPSTAFF
TGTGCCAGCAGCTTAACAGGCCCCAGTACGGCTTTCTTT
>TRBJ2-3|NA|TRBV7-2|TRBD2
CASQRGGTDTQYF
TGTGCCAGTCAGCGGGGAGGCACAGATACGCAGTATTTT
>TRBJ2-7|NA|TRBV27|TRBD1
CASRQPGQATYEQYF
TGTGCCAGCAGACAACCGGGACAGGCAACCTACGAGCAGTACTTC
>TRBJ2-7|once|TRBV2|TRBD1
CASNDRAPPDEQYF
TGTGCCAGCAACGACAGGGCTCCTCCCGACGAGCAGTACTTC
>TRBJ1-3|NA|TRBV10-3|TRBD1
CAIMGQGAGNTIYF
TGTGCCATTATGGGACAGGGGGCTGGAAACACCATATATTTT
>TRBJ2-6|once|TRBV5-1|NA
CASSGTTGANVLTF
TGCGCCAGCAGCGGGACAACTGGGGCCAACGTCCTGACTTTC
>TRBJ2-3|NA|TRBV29-1|TRBD2
CSCTAGEVTDTQYF
TGCAGCTGTACCGCGGGGGAGGTGACAGATACGCAGTATTTT
>TRBJ1-1|NA|TRBV10-1|NA
CASSPRPGSEAFF
TGCGCCAGCAGTCCCCGGCCGGGGTCGGAAGCTTTCTTT
>TRBJ2-3|once|TRBV6-1|NA
CASSVLGVAVGTDTQYF
TGTGCCAGCAGTGTCCTAGGGGTCGCGGTGGGCACAGATACGCAGTATTTT
>TRBJ2-1|NA|TRBV11-2|TRBD2
CASSVGTSPVNEQFF
TGTGCCAGCAGCGTCGGGACTAGCCCTGTCAATGAGCAGTTCTTC
>TRBJ2-7|once|TRBV2|TRBD1
CASSGDRDRGHEQYF
TGTGCCAGCAGTGGCGACCGGGACAGGGGCCACGAGCAGTACTTC
>TRBJ2-5|NA|TRBV9|NA
CASSPEEGTERAQYF
TGTGCCAGCAGCCCCGAGGAGGGTACCGAAAGGGCCCAGTACTTC